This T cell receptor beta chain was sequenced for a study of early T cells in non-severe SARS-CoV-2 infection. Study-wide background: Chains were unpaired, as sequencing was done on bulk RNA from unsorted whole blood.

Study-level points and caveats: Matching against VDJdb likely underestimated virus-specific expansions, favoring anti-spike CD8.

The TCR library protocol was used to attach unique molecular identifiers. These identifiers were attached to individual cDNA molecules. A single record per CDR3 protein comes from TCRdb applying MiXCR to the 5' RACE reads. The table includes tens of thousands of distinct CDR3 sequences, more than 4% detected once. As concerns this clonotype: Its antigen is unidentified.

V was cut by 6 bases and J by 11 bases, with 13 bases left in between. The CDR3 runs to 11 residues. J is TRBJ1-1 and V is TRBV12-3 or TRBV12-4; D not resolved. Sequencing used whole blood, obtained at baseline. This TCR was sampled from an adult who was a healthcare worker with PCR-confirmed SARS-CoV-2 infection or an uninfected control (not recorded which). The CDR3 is CASSLTRAAFF. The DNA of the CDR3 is TGTGCCAGCAGCTTGACCCGGGCGGCTTTCTTT.